This T cell receptor beta chain was identified in a study of T cell responses to AZD1222 COVID-19 vaccine (dated by TCRdb to the early 2020s). Turning to the overall study: AZD1222 recipients whose second dose came at about 4 weeks and those whose second dose came at about 12 weeks were combined into one group, since spike-specific TCR depth and breadth did not differ between the two schedules. A total of approximately 240 trial participants underwent TCR sequencing, of whom some 210 received two doses of AZD1222 and about 26 received two doses of the MenACWY control vaccine. Trial participants were enrolled into age subgroups of 18-55, 56-69 and 70-plus years, which contained about 150, 28 and 57 TCR-sequenced participants, respectively. Overall study outcomes, separate from this receptor: Nearly half of unique spike-specific TCRs reportedly recognized epitopes outside regions mutated in the B.1.351 and B.1.1.7 variants. After two AZD1222 doses, spike-specific TCR breadth and depth were significantly higher than at day 0 and than in MenACWY recipients. The whole spike protein was spanned by vaccine-associated CD4 TCRs, and dominant responses were seen in regions 160-218 and 743-854. The 56-69-year group was small, and its depth increase did not reach significance, likely because of low power. Participants were mostly white British and included more females than males, and it was suggested by the authors that clonal diversity may have been underestimated. Because no day 14 peak-response samples were available, repertoires were characterized only after the peak T cell response. Conclusions about previously exposed vaccinees are limited because only five or six AZD1222 recipients were SARS-CoV-2 seropositive at baseline.

The time point label, as the study defines it: baseline before first vaccination. Samples from vaccinated people were obtained from the UK trials COV001 and COV002, which included a single-blind randomized controlled phase 2/3 trial of AZD1222 (ChAdOx1 nCoV-19) in healthy adults. For TCRbeta chain sequencing, PBMC samples from trial participants were taken at day 0 and at day 28 after the second dose. Between the V and J ends, shortened by 0 bases and 1 base respectively, the junction contains 6 bases. Reading from cysteine to phenylalanine, the CDR3 counts 14 amino acids. Only the CDR3 DNA stays, 42 bases, in frame from base 1. CDR1 and CDR2, looked up from the germline V gene, are SGHDN and FVKESK. The CDR3 regions of human TCRbeta chains were analyzed by immunosequencing. In the original analysis: TCRs in the repertoires were compared against a reference library of SARS-CoV-2-specific TCRs that had been generated with the MIRA antigen-specificity platform. Breadth was defined as the fraction of unique TCRs that were SARS-CoV-2-associated, and depth was defined as the fraction of total T cells that were SARS-CoV-2-associated. Using the MIRA data, every spike-specific TCR was mapped to the spike region that the TCR reacted to and assigned to either a CD4 or a CD8 class. Log10-transformed breadth and depth values were compared by one-way ANOVA with Sidak's multiple comparisons tests. Drawn from immuneACCESS, this table holds only the in-frame rearrangements with V and J called that TCRdb kept. Clones are partly lost; checked studies trace under half to an unresolved V gene and leave the rest unexplained. D and trimming were read from the DNA, whereas the V and J calls and clone size are those reported in that table. This sample gives roughly 70,000 clones in total; approximately 84% of them show up just once. 17% of the sample belongs to the ten largest clones.

This clone turned up a few times. The target of this receptor is not known. No much larger clone exists at a distance of one base, and base qualities are not known. The receptor was derived from an adult in good health. The sample in question was peripheral blood, obtained on day 0 of AZD1222 vaccination. The sequence links TRBV14 to TRBJ1-1, with the D gene not confidently named. The CDR3 in this case is CASSQELPNTEAFF. The DNA sequence reads TGTGCCAGCAGCCAAGAACTTCCGAACACTGAAGCTTTCTTT.